This T cell receptor beta chain was obtained from a study of shared clonotypes between healthy human individuals. All of the donors resided in Nashville, Tennessee, and each was a Caucasian adult. Libraries were prepared by immunoSEQ multiplex PCR; TCRdb keeps only in-frame clonotypes and omits some of them. The table includes 150,000 to 200,000 clones, 85% to 95% detected once. This TCR was recovered from a woman aged 25 to 39 in good health. Sequenced material: naive CD4+ T cells sorted from blood. Regarding subset: CD45RA+ positively selected.

The CDR3 sequence is CASSLAGVNTGELFF. The CDR3, as DNA: TGTGCCAGCTCTCTAGCGGGAGTCAACACCGGGGAGCTGTTTTTT. The V and J genes are TRBV18 and TRBJ2-2; 10 nucleotides match TRBD2. CDR1 and CDR2 (germline): KGHSH, LQKENI. Trimming removed 6 bases from V and 2 bases from J; junction bases left unmatched: 3. CDR3 length equals 15 residues.